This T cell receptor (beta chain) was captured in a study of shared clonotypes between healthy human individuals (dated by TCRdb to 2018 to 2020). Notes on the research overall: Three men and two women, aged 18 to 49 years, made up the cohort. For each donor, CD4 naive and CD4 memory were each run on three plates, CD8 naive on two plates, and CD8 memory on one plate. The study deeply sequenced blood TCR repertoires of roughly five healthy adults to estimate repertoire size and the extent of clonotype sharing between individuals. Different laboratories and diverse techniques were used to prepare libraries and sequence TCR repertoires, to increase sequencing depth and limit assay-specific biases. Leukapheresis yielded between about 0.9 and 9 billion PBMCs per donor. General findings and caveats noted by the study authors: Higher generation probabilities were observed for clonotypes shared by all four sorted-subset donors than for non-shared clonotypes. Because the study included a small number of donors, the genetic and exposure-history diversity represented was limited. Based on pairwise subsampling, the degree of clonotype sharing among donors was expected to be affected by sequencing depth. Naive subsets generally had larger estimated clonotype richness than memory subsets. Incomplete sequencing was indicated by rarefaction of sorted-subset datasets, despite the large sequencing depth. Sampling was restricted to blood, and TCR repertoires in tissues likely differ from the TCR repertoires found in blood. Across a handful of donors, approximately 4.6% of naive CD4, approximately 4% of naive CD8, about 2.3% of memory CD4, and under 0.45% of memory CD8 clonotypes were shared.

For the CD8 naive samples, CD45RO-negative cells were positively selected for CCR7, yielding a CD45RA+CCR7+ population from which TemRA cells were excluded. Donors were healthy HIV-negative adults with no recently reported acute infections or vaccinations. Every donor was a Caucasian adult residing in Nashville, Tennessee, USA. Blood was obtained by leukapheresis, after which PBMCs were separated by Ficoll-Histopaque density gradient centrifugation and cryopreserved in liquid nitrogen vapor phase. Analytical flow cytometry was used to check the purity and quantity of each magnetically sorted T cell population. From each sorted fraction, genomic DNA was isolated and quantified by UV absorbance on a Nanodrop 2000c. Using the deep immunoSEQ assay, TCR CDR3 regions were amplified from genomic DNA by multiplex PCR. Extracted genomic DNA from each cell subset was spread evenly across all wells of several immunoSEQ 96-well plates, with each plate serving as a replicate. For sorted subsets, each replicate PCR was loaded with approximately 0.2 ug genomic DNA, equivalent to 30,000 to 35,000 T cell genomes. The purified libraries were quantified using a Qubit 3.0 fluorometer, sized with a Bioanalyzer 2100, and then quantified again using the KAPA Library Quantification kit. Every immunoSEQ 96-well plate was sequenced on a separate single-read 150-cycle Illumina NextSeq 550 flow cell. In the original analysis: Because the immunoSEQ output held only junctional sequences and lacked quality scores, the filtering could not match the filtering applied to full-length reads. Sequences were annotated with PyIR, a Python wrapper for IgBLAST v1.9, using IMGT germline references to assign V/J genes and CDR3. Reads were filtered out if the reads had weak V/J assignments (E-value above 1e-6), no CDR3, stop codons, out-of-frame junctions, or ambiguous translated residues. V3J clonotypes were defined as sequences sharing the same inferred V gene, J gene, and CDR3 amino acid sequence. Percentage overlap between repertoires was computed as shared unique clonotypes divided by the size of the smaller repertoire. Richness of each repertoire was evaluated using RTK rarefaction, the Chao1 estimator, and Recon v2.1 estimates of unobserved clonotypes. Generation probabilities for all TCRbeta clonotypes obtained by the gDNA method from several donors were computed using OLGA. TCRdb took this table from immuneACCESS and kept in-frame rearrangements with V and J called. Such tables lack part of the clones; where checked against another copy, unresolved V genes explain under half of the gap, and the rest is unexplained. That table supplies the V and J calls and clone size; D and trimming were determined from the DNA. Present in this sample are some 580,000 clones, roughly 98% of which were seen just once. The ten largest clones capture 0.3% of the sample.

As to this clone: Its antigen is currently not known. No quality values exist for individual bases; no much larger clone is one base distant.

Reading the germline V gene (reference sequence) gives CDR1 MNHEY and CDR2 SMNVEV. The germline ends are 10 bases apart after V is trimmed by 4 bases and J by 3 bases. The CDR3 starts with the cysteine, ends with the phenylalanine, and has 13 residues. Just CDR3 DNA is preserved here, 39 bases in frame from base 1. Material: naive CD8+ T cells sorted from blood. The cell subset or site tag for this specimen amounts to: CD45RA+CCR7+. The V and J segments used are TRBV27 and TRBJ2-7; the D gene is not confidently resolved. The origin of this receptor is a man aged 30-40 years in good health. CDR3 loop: CASSYGGNYEQYF. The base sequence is TGTGCCAGCAGTTATGGCGGAAACTACGAGCAGTACTTC.